This T cell receptor (beta chain) was retrieved from a study of shared clonotypes between healthy human individuals. Whole-study context: Each donor had three CD4 naive, three CD4 memory, two CD8 naive and one CD8 memory plate.

A remark on this clone: Its antigen is not identified.

The CDR3 is 14 amino acids. Germline lookup yields CDR1 MNHNY and CDR2 SVGAGI (reference sequence). V dropped 3 bases and J dropped 4 bases, with 12 bases sitting between them. Findings of the study overall: Generation probability values for non-shared clonotypes were lower than those for clonotypes shared by all four donors.

As originally analysed: Filtering was not the same, since immunoSEQ gave junction-only sequences without quality scores. Here immunoSEQ multiplex PCR was the method, and the copy in TCRdb shows in-frame clones only, minus some. Clone size and V and J calls were adopted from that table, with D and trimming inferred from the DNA. There are some 2,500,000 clones in the sample; over 85% occur only once, and 0.35% to 0.45% lies in the top ten. The clonotype originates from a man between 18 and 35 years old in good health. Some clones in this sample may be carry-over from other donors' samples. The sequenced sample consisted of naive CD4+ T cells from PBMCs. Subset here: CD45RA+ positively selected. The chain couples TRBV6-6 to TRBJ1-2; D uncertain. The CDR3 spells CASSYGEGSYGYTF. The CDR3 nucleotides read TGTGCCAGCAGTTATGGGGAAGGGAGCTATGGCTACACCTTC.